The sequence of this TCR beta chain was determined in a study of cytomegalovirus exposure and HLA in healthy donors. Findings and limits, study-wide: No immune exposure information besides CMV serostatus was available. Highly shared variants forming one cluster were likely a sequencing artifact.

With regard to this clone: The antigen is undetermined.

The germline V gene has CDR1 SQVTM and CDR2 ANQGSEA. The ends were cut back, 4 bases at V and 6 bases at J, with 6 bases in the middle. The CDR3 loop spans 10 amino acids. PCR amplification relied on 60 Vbeta primers (plus 13 Jbeta primers). As originally analysed: Roughly 11 million of the approximately 80 million unique TCR beta chains counted in a later analysis were shared. Profiling relied on immunoSEQ multiplex PCR, and the TCRdb table lists in-frame clones only, not all of them. D and trimming were read from the DNA, whereas the V and J calls and clone size are those reported in that table. The sample lists about 62,000 clones; approximately 89% were seen once.

Sequenced: PBMCs. J is TRBJ1-1 and V is TRBV29-1, with unresolved D. The clonotype originates from a man between 18 and 29 years old in good health and CMV-seronegative. This CDR3 is CSVAWPEAFF. CDR3 bases: TGCAGCGTTGCTTGGCCTGAAGCTTTCTTT.